A selection of T cell receptor beta chains follows, all from one sample in a study of radiotherapy plus CTLA-4 blockade in lung cancer. TCRdb's copy holds only in-frame clones and misses some; the assay was immunoSEQ multiplex PCR. The data show around 91,000 clones, about 90% seen once. Sequencing used peripheral blood, obtained from a patient treated with radiotherapy plus ipilimumab. These receptors were collected from a human donor with non-small cell lung cancer that progressed on radiotherapy plus ipilimumab. CDR3s include the opening cysteine and the closing phenylalanine or tryptophan. Fields, in order: J gene, V gene, D gene, CDR3 protein. A D gene is named only where the DNA matches it firmly.

>TRBJ2-2|TRBV9|TRBD2
CASSASGRVTNTGELFF
>TRBJ2-1|TRBV6-5|TRBD2
CASSYSGRASNEQFF
>TRBJ1-1|TRBV6-5|.
CASRGGARAFF
>TRBJ2-5|TRBV18|.
CASSPDAVTQYF
>TRBJ2-3|TRBV5-1|.
CASSPLGGAPDTQYF
>TRBJ2-1|TRBV10-2|.
CASSVDVYNEQFF
>TRBJ2-7|TRBV7-9|.
CASSLADEQYF
>TRBJ2-2|TRBV4-1|.
CASSQGPQTGTGELFF
>TRBJ2-3|TRBV28|.
CASSFHGSSTDTQYF
>TRBJ2-1|TRBV5-8|.
CASRHQGNEQFF
>TRBJ2-6|TRBV21-1|.
CASSKVPPSTVLSGANVLTF
>TRBJ1-1|TRBV6-4|.
CASSEQANTEAFF
>TRBJ2-5|TRBV19|.
CASSRKGMETQYF
>TRBJ2-5|TRBV19|.
CASSMSLNPLETQYF
>TRBJ2-7|TRBV9|TRBD2
CASSFGEGRRNEQYF
>TRBJ2-7|TRBV6-1|.
CASSGRGQYEQYF
>TRBJ1-2|TRBV10-1|TRBD1
CASSPDRVSGYTF
>TRBJ2-7|TRBV5-5|TRBD1
CASSLQPGQGRSYEQYF
>TRBJ1-5|TRBV19|TRBD1
CASRKQGASNQPQHF
>TRBJ2-7|TRBV5-1|.
CASSLDLAMNYEQYF
>TRBJ2-3|TRBV9|TRBD2
CASTTRDFSGSTDTQYF
>TRBJ2-2|TRBV28|.
CAIPGDGAGTGELFF